Below are 21 T cell receptor beta chains sequenced from a single sample in a study of T-cell memory formation after mild COVID-19. Each CDR3 protein gets one entry after TCRdb re-called the 5' RACE reads with MiXCR. Counted here are around 150,000 distinct CDR3 sequences, around 13% occurring once; the ten biggest clones make up around 14%. Sequenced sample: PBMCs or a T cell subset sorted from them (not recorded which). These receptors were collected from an adult woman who had mild COVID-19 (a few samples of this study predate the infection). Cell type and time point are not known.

As regards this clonotype: A much more abundant neighbour one base away suggests this may be a read error. The chain joins TRBV5-1 to TRBJ2-1; tentatively, D is TRBD2 (5 bases). The CDR3 extends over 15 amino acids. Germline values: CDR1 SGHRS, CDR2 YFSETQ. Trimming removed 6 bases from V and 8 bases from J, with 21 bases in between. CDR3 DNA sequence: TGCGCCAGCATATCTCCGACCGGGGTCGGCTATGAGCAGTTCTTC. Translation: CASISPTGVGYEQFF.

This clonotype was counted ten times or more. The V and J genes are TRBV4-3 and TRBJ2-1; D remains unclear. V lost 0 bases and J 0 bases, leaving 12 bases between the germline ends. The CDR3 is made up of 17 amino acids. Germline V gene lookup returns CDR1 LGHNA and CDR2 YSLEER. The CDR3 spells CASSQDASKSSYNEQFF. CDR3 DNA: TGCGCCAGCAGCCAAGACGCCTCCAAGAGCTCCTACAATGAGCAGTTCTTC.

A few counts support this clonotype. The rearrangement uses TRBV4-2 and TRBJ1-2; no firm D call. V dropped 0 bases and J dropped 2 bases, with 10 bases sitting between them. The CDR3 is 15 residues long. Looked up from germline, CDR1 is LGHNA and CDR2 is YNFKEQ. The CDR3 region is CASSQDVALNYGYTF. The CDR3 region has the DNA TGTGCCAGCAGCCAAGACGTTGCCCTCAACTATGGCTACACCTTC.

This chain uses TRBV5-6 with TRBJ1-1; D possibly corresponds to TRBD1 (5 bases). The germline V gene has CDR1 SGHDT and CDR2 YYEEEE. The CDR3 spans 14 residues. V lost 4 bases and J 4 bases, leaving 14 bases between the germline ends. The CDR3 nucleotides are TGTGCCAGCAGCAAAAACGTCCAGGGCACTGAAGCTTTCTTT. This codes for CASSKNVQGTEAFF.

The chain combines TRBV12-3 or TRBV12-4 with TRBJ2-5; no clear D gene. V was trimmed by 4 bases and J by 7 bases, leaving 13 bases between them. The CDR3 is made up of 13 amino acids. CDR3 protein: CASSSRTGATQYF. As DNA, the CDR3 is TGTGCCAGCAGTTCGCGGACCGGCGCGACCCAGTACTTC.

This clonotype was detected a few times. V usage is TRBV12-3 or TRBV12-4 and J usage is TRBJ2-2, with 11 positions matching TRBD2. After removal of 1 base from V and 6 bases from J, the junction contained 1 base not matched to a gene. The length of the CDR3 is 15 residues. The CDR3, as DNA: TGTGCCAGCAGTTTAGGGACTAGCGGGCCCGGGGAGCTGTTTTTT. Amino acids: CASSLGTSGPGELFF.

This clonotype was detected ten times or more. The rearrangement joins TRBV5-5 to TRBJ2-3; either TRBD1 or TRBD2 may fit D (5 bases each). With 1 base removed from V and 12 bases from J, the gap between germline ends came to 12 bases. This CDR3 region has 12 residues. Germline loops: CDR1 SGHKS, CDR2 YYEKEE (reference sequence). The chain's CDR3 is CASSLYEGFQYF. The CDR3 bases are TGTGCCAGCAGCTTGTATGAGGGGTTTCAGTATTTT.

This chain connects TRBV5-4 to TRBJ2-7; tentatively, D is TRBD1 or TRBD2 (6 bases each). This CDR3 has 14 amino acids. Germline CDR1 and CDR2: SGHNT and YYREEE (reference sequence). V lost 5 bases and J lost 3, with 15 bases in between. The CDR3 protein is CASREGGFDYEQYF. DNA for the CDR3: TGTGCCAGCAGGGAGGGGGGTTTCGACTACGAGCAGTACTTC.

The chain carries TRBV9 and TRBJ1-3; perhaps TRBD1 as D (6 bases). The V gene lost 4 bases and the J gene lost 4 bases, with 12 bases spanning the gap. Germline CDR1 and CDR2: SGDLS and YYNGEE. This CDR3 spans 14 amino acids. CDR3 protein: CASSQGGSGNTIYF. The CDR3 DNA sequence: TGTGCCAGCAGCCAAGGGGGATCCGGAAACACCATATATTTT.

In nucleotides, the CDR3 is TGTGCCAGCAGCGAAAGGGGCGGGTTGAAGTTCTTC. Amino acids: CASSERGGLKFF. The genes are TRBV6-1 and TRBJ2-1; D tentatively fits TRBD1 or TRBD2 (5 bases each). Per germline, CDR1 MNHNS and CDR2 SASEGT. The CDR3 is made up of 12 amino acids. The V gene lost 6 bases and the J gene lost 14 bases, with 17 bases spanning the gap.

CDR3 coding DNA: TGTGCCAGCAGCGCAGGGGGAGCGGGTTCCTCCTACAATGAGCAGTTCTTC. Its translation: CASSAGGAGSSYNEQFF. The gene calls are TRBV9 and TRBJ2-1, with D possibly TRBD1 on 7 matching bases. Between the trimmed V and J ends, which lost 3 bases and 0 bases, there was a span of 16 bases. The CDR3 is 17 residues long. Germline lookup yields CDR1 SGDLS and CDR2 YYNGEE.

V usage is TRBV10-3 and J usage is TRBJ1-1, with a tentative D call TRBD1 (6 bases). CDR1 is ENHRY and CDR2 is SYGVKD in the germline V gene. Trimming pared 5 bases from V and 3 bases from J, leaving 10 bases between. The CDR3 runs to 13 residues. The CDR3 sequence is CAISQGWDTEAFF. CDR3 DNA sequence: TGTGCCATCAGTCAGGGGTGGGACACTGAAGCTTTCTTT.

The sample holds a few counts of this clonotype. In nucleotides, the CDR3 is TGCGCCAGCAGCGACGGGACAGTCACAGATACGCAGTATTTT. It codes for CASSDGTVTDTQYF. The chain joins TRBV5-1 to TRBJ2-3; 7 nucleotides agree with TRBD1. This CDR3 has 14 amino acids. In germline, CDR1 is SGHRS, CDR2 YFSETQ. The V segment lost 4 bases and the J segment 2 bases; nucleotides outside the gene matches: 4. Together with reference TRBV5-1 and TRBJ2-3, the CDR3 gives the full variable domain: KAGVTQTPRYLIKTRGQQVTLSCSPISGHRSVSWYQQTPGQGLQFLFEYFSETQRNKGNFPGRFSGRQFSNSRSEMNVSTLELGDSALYLCASSDGTVTDTQYFGPGTRLTVL.

This clonotype was recorded at least ten times. The chain employs TRBV6-4 and TRBJ2-2; D is unresolved. Trimming cost V 2 bases and J 7 bases, with 11 bases left between them. There are 14 residues in the CDR3. CDR1 MRHNA and CDR2 SNTAGT come from the germline V gene. The CDR3 DNA reads as TGTGCCAGCAGTGACAGGGAATGGAGCGGGGAGCTGTTTTTT. Translation gives CASSDREWSGELFF.

This clonotype was found a few times. J is TRBJ2-3 and V is TRBV7-2, with TRBD2 as a possible D gene (5 bases). Germline CDR1 SGHTA, CDR2 FQGNSA. This CDR3 comprises 16 residues. V lost 1 base and J 0 bases, leaving 11 bases between the germline ends. The DNA for the CDR3 is TGTGCCAGCAGCTTAGGGCAAGGACTGAGCACAGATACGCAGTATTTT. Residues: CASSLGQGLSTDTQYF. The entire variable domain, with the rest obtained from reference TRBV7-2 and TRBJ2-3, is as follows: GAGVSQSPSNKVTEKGKDVELRCDPISGHTALYWYRQSLGQGLEFLIYFQGNSAPDKSGLPSDRFSAERTGGSVSTLTIQRTQQEDSAVYLCASSLGQGLSTDTQYFGPGTRLTVL.

The sample holds a few counts of this clonotype. CDR3 in DNA: TGTGCCAGCACCAAGATGAACACCGGGGAGCTGTTTTTT. This encodes CASTKMNTGELFF. The J gene is TRBJ2-2, the V gene TRBV11-2; no clear D gene. The CDR3 runs to 13 residues. V lost 7 bases to trimming and J lost 1 base, with 7 bases between them. CDR1 SGHAT and CDR2 FQNNGV come from the germline V gene.

V gene TRBV2 combines with J gene TRBJ1-1, with TRBD1 matching 9 bases. The V and J ends lost 8 bases and 0 bases, in that order; junction bases with no gene match: 16. CDR1 and CDR2 (germline): SNHLY, FYNNEI. CDR3 length: 18 residues. Here the CDR3 reads CASPERQGGILLNTEAFF. CDR3 sequence (DNA): TGTGCCAGCCCTGAGAGACAGGGGGGTATACTATTGAACACTGAAGCTTTCTTT.

In its sample, this clonotype was seen many times. This chain joins TRBV7-8 and TRBJ2-5; the D gene is possibly TRBD2 (7 bases). V was trimmed by 3 bases and J by 5 bases, leaving 13 bases between them. There are 14 residues in the CDR3. CDR1 and CDR2 from the germline V gene are SGHVS and FQNEAQ. The CDR3 DNA is TGTGCCAGCAGCTTTAGAGGGGGGGGTGAGACCCAGTACTTC. It yields the protein CASSFRGGGETQYF.

The rearrangement uses TRBV12-3 or TRBV12-4 and TRBJ2-7; possible D gene TRBD2, 5 bases. Deletions cut 11 bases from V and 2 bases from J, with 13 bases between. CDR3 length: 12 amino acids. The CDR3 loop reads CASRGYTYEQYF. The CDR3 DNA reads TGTGCCTCCCGGGGTTATACCTACGAGCAGTACTTC.

This clonotype was seen a few times. The V gene is TRBV7-9, the J gene TRBJ1-5, with D hard to call. V gave up 3 bases and J gave up 4 bases, with 13 bases separating them. The CDR3 is 15 amino acids. Germline CDR1 reads SEHNR; CDR2 reads FQNEAQ (reference sequence). In nucleotides, the CDR3 is TGTGCCAGCAGCTTGAAAAGTTCTCGTAATCAGCCCCAGCATTTT. The encoded protein is CASSLKSSRNQPQHF. Supplemented by reference TRBV7-9 and TRBJ1-5, the full variable domain reads DTGVSQNPRHKITKRGQNVTFRCDPISEHNRLYWYRQTLGQGPEFLTYFQNEAQLEKSRLLSDRFSAERPKGSFSTLEIQRTEQGDSAMYLCASSLKSSRNQPQHFGDGTRLSIL.

This chain connects TRBV10-3 to TRBJ2-2; 9 nucleotides match TRBD2. Germline loops: CDR1 ENHRY, CDR2 SYGVKD. Germline trimming cut 5 bases from V and 8 bases from J; bases unmatched to any gene: 9. The CDR3 has 15 amino acids. The CDR3 spells CAISSGTSLKGELFF. CDR3 sequence (DNA): TGTGCCATCAGTTCCGGGACTAGCCTCAAAGGGGAGCTGTTTTTT.